This is a list of T cell receptor beta chains from one sample in a study of blood T cell repertoires in COVID-19. Using immunoSEQ multiplex PCR, the repertoire was profiled, and TCRdb retains in-frame clones only, with some absent. The top ten clones hold approximately 1.2% of a sample with more than 75,000 clones, 75% to 90% of them seen once. Material: peripheral blood. Receptors were obtained from an elderly man with active or convalescent COVID-19. CDR3s include the opening cysteine and the closing phenylalanine or tryptophan. The D gene is left open where the match is weak. Size is omitted from some rows. Given values are once, few, many or a class for expanded clones.

j_call | v_call | clone_size | d_call | cdr3_aa | cdr3_nt
TRBJ1-5 | TRBV7-9 | NA | NA | CASSPYSNQPQHF | TGTGCCAGCAGCCCGTATAGCAATCAGCCCCAGCATTTT
TRBJ2-3 | TRBV4-3 | NA | TRBD2 | CASSQDAGGRADTQYF | TGCGCCAGCAGCCAAGATGCGGGAGGGAGGGCAGATACGCAGTATTTT
TRBJ1-1 | TRBV28 | NA | TRBD1 | CASSSPADRDRGTEAFF | TGTGCCAGCAGTTCCCCCGCGGACAGGGACAGAGGCACTGAAGCTTTCTTT
TRBJ1-5 | TRBV4-1 | NA | NA | CASSQQISNQPQHF | TGCGCCAGCAGCCAGCAGATAAGCAATCAGCCCCAGCATTTT
TRBJ1-1 | TRBV10-3 | NA | NA | CAISDRPNTEAFF | TGTGCCATCAGCGACAGACCGAACACTGAAGCTTTCTTT
TRBJ1-3 | TRBV28 | NA | NA | CASSLGGDTIYF | TGTGCCAGCAGTTTAGGCGGGGACACCATATATTTT
TRBJ2-1 | TRBV3-1/TRBV3-2 | NA | NA | CASSQDFRNEQFF | TGTGCCAGCAGCCAAGATTTCCGGAATGAGCAGTTCTTC
TRBJ2-1 | TRBV23-1 | NA | TRBD2 | CASSPSGTSGIYNEQFF | TGCGCCAGCAGCCCCTCCGGGACTAGCGGGATATACAATGAGCAGTTCTTC
TRBJ2-1 | TRBV7-9 | few | NA | CASAVEGEQFF | TGTGCCAGCGCCGTGGAGGGCGAGCAGTTCTTC
TRBJ2-2 | TRBV5-1 | NA | TRBD2 | CASSLLAGTSTGELFF | TGCGCCAGCAGCTTGCTAGCGGGGACTTCCACCGGGGAGCTGTTTTTT
TRBJ2-7 | TRBV19 | NA | NA | CASGRTYEQYF | TGTGCCAGTGGGAGGACCTACGAGCAGTACTTC
TRBJ2-4 | TRBV28 | once | NA | CASSFGPGNIQYF | TGTGCCAGCAGTTTTGGCCCCGGGAACATTCAGTACTTC
TRBJ2-6 | TRBV27 | NA | NA | CASSPRLNSGANVLTF | TGTGCCAGCAGTCCTAGACTGAACTCTGGGGCCAACGTCCTGACTTTC
TRBJ1-1 | TRBV4-3 | NA | TRBD1 | CASSRETGATEAFF | TGCGCCAGCAGCCGAGAGACAGGGGCCACTGAAGCTTTCTTT
TRBJ1-4 | TRBV2 | NA | TRBD1 | CASRDPGQGTNEKLFF | TGTGCCAGCAGAGATCCGGGACAGGGAACTAATGAAAAACTGTTTTTT
TRBJ1-5 | TRBV6-2/TRBV6-3 | NA | NA | CASSGLGSQPQHF | TGTGCCAGCAGTGGACTTGGGAGTCAGCCCCAGCATTTT
TRBJ2-3 | TRBV7-9 | once | TRBD1 | CASSLGQSDTQYF | TGTGCCAGCAGCTTGGGACAGTCAGATACGCAGTATTTT
TRBJ2-1 | TRBV2 | NA | NA | CASTERFF | TGTGCCAGCACCGAGCGGTTCTTC
TRBJ2-2 | TRBV6-5 | NA | TRBD1 | CASSYSRGQTGELFF | TGTGCCAGCAGTTACTCCAGGGGGCAGACCGGGGAGCTGTTTTTT
TRBJ2-1 | TRBV4-3 | NA | TRBD2 | CASSPRTSSLNNEQFF | TGCGCCAGCAGCCCAAGGACTAGCTCACTCAACAATGAGCAGTTCTTC
TRBJ1-1 | TRBV12-5 | NA | NA | CASGLGPDTEAFF | TGTGCTAGTGGTTTGGGTCCGGACACTGAAGCTTTCTTT
TRBJ1-1 | TRBV9 | NA | TRBD1 | CASSVDRVGNTEAFF | TGTGCCAGCAGCGTCGACAGGGTTGGGAACACTGAAGCTTTCTTT
TRBJ2-7 | TRBV10-3 | NA | TRBD2 | CAIRAGTSGSSPYEQYF | TGTGCCATCAGGGCGGGGACTAGCGGGAGCTCTCCCTACGAGCAGTACTTC
TRBJ2-5 | TRBV5-5 | NA | TRBD1 | CASSPGTGVTQYF | TGTGCCAGCAGCCCCGGGACAGGGGTCACCCAGTACTTC
TRBJ1-3 | TRBV18 | NA | TRBD1 | CASSPLGQGVSGNTIYF | TGTGCCAGCTCACCACTGGGACAGGGAGTCTCTGGAAACACCATATATTTT
TRBJ1-1 | TRBV6-1 | NA | NA | CASSELGARNTEAFF | TGTGCCAGCAGTGAACTGGGGGCCCGGAATACTGAAGCTTTCTTT
TRBJ1-1 | TRBV6-1 | NA | NA | CASTPQGFGEAFF | TGTGCCAGCACTCCACAGGGCTTCGGTGAAGCTTTCTTT
TRBJ1-2 | TRBV5-5 | NA | NA | CASSPGGGNYGYTF | TGTGCCAGCAGCCCCGGGGGGGGAAACTATGGCTACACCTTC
TRBJ2-1 | TRBV1 | NA | NA | CTSSQAPGLAGSDPFF | TGCACCAGCAGCCAAGCTCCGGGACTAGCGGGATCTGATCCGTTCTTC
TRBJ2-7 | TRBV5-6 | NA | NA | CASSSTGSRSYEQYF | TGTGCCAGCAGCTCGACGGGGTCGCGCTCCTACGAGCAGTACTTC
TRBJ2-7 | TRBV7-2 | NA | NA | CASSPSSGGYYEQYF | TGTGCCAGCAGCCCCAGTTCCGGAGGGTACTACGAGCAGTACTTC
TRBJ1-4 | TRBV29-1 | NA | NA | CSVDGGGEKLFF | TGCAGCGTTGATGGGGGGGGTGAAAAACTGTTTTTT
TRBJ2-7 | TRBV5-8 | NA | NA | CASSLASSQYEQYF | TGTGCCAGCAGCTTGGCTAGTAGTCAATACGAGCAGTACTTC
TRBJ2-1 | TRBV11-1 | NA | TRBD1 | CASSKRQGFSNEQFF | TGTGCCAGCAGCAAGCGACAGGGTTTCAGCAATGAGCAGTTCTTC
TRBJ2-3 | TRBV18 | NA | TRBD2 | CASSPRGSWTDTQYF | TGTGCCAGCTCACCACGCGGGAGTTGGACAGATACGCAGTATTTT
TRBJ1-3 | TRBV4-2 | NA | NA | CASSPSAVPDGNTIYF | TGTGCCAGCAGCCCCTCGGCGGTCCCCGACGGAAACACCATATATTTT
TRBJ1-4 | TRBV7-8 | NA | NA | CASSPDFEKLFF | TGTGCCAGCAGCCCAGACTTTGAAAAACTGTTTTTT
TRBJ1-1 | TRBV25-1 | NA | TRBD1 | CASSPQDRVTEAFF | TGTGCCAGCAGTCCCCAAGACAGGGTGACTGAAGCTTTCTTT
TRBJ2-2 | TRBV6-4 | few | NA | CASSLSSQGGGELFF | TGTGCCAGCAGTCTTTCCTCCCAGGGCGGCGGGGAGCTGTTTTTT
TRBJ2-5 | TRBV4-1 | NA | TRBD2 | CASSSYDSAGGETQYF | TGCGCCAGCAGCTCTTACGACTCAGCGGGGGGCGAGACCCAGTACTTC
TRBJ2-7 | TRBV10-1 | few | TRBD2 | CASRPGLAYEQYF | TGCGCCAGCAGACCGGGACTAGCCTACGAGCAGTACTTC
TRBJ2-1 | TRBV4-3 | NA | TRBD2 | CASSRSGLADNEQFF | TGCGCCAGCAGCCGCTCCGGACTAGCGGACAATGAGCAGTTCTTC